The 2 T cell receptor beta chains presented below share a single source sample, sequenced in a study of CD8 T cells in ankylosing spondylitis. TCRdb passed the 5' RACE reads through MiXCR, listing each CDR3 protein once. The sample has approximately 220,000 distinct CDR3 sequences; about 10% are singletons. Sample: blood, either unsorted or a sorted T cell fraction (not recorded which). Source of these receptors: a male donor with ankylosing spondylitis or in good health (not recorded which).

Ten or more counts support this clonotype. The chain employs TRBV2 and TRBJ2-3; D gene unclear. V lost 5 bases, J lost 0 bases, and 9 bases lay in between. The CDR3 is 14 amino acids. Per the germline V gene, CDR1 is SNHLY and CDR2 is FYNNEI. The CDR3 nucleotides read TGTGCCAGCAGTATGGTTACTAGCACAGATACGCAGTATTTT. This sequence encodes CASSMVTSTDTQYF.

The sample holds many counts of this clonotype. The DNA for the CDR3 is TGTGCCAGCAGCCAAAGGGGACGGGGGACAGATACGCAGTATTTT. Translated, it gives CASSQRGRGTDTQYF. The chain combines TRBV3-1 with TRBJ2-3; D is perhaps TRBD2 (6 bases). This CDR3 has 15 residues. From germline, CDR1 is LGHDT and CDR2 YNNKEL (reference sequence). The V end lost 2 bases, the J end lost 3 bases, and 12 bases lay between the germline ends.